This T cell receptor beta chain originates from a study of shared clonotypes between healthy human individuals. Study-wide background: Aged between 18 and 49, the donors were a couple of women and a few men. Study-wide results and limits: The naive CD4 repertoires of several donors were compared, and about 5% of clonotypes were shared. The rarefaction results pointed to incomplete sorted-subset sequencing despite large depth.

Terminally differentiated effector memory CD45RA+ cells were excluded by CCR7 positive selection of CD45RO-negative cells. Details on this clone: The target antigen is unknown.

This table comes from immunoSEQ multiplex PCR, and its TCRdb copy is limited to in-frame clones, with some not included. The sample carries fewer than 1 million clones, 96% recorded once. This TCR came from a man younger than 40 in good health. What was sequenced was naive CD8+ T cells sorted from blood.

CDR3 region: CASSRYREYLSYEQYF. In DNA form, the CDR3 reads TGCGCCAGCAGCAGATACAGGGAGTATTTGTCCTACGAGCAGTACTTC. This chain uses TRBV5-1 with TRBJ2-7, with D tentatively TRBD1 (6 bases). Trimming took off 4 bases at V and 1 base at J, with 18 bases between the two ends. The CDR3 runs to 16 residues. CDR1 is SGHRS and CDR2 is YFSETQ in the germline V gene.